This passage covers 15 T cell receptor beta chains from one sample sequenced in a study of cytomegalovirus exposure and HLA in healthy donors. The PCR employed 60 Vbeta primers together with 13 Jbeta primers. Libraries were prepared by immunoSEQ multiplex PCR; TCRdb keeps only in-frame clonotypes and omits some of them. This table holds 150,000 to 200,000 clones, about four fifths found once. Sequencing input: PBMCs. The receptors shown here come from a woman under 40 in good health and CMV-seropositive.

The rearrangement joins TRBV29-1 to TRBJ2-1; 7 nucleotides agree with TRBD1. This CDR3 region has 14 residues. V was clipped by 4 bases and J by 10 bases; unmatched bases: 13. Germline V gene lookup returns CDR1 SQVTM and CDR2 ANQGSEA. The CDR3, as DNA: TGCAGCGTTGTGTCCCAGGGGTCAGGGGGAGAGCAGTTCTTC. Translated: CSVVSQGSGGEQFF.

The V and J genes are TRBV7-2 and TRBJ2-3; D is unclear. Trimming stripped 2 bases from V and 5 bases from J, with 2 bases between. Per germline, CDR1 SGHTA and CDR2 FQGNSA. The CDR3 totals 11 residues. In nucleotides, the CDR3 is TGTGCCAGCAGCTTACTAGATACGCAGTATTTT. Protein sequence: CASSLLDTQYF.

This clone was detected only once. The chain uses TRBV11-2 and TRBJ1-4; D gene uncertain. Trimming took off 5 bases at V and 7 bases at J, with 11 bases between the two ends. Germline CDR1 is SGHAT and CDR2 is FQNNGV. This CDR3 comprises 13 residues. CDR3 region: CASSPRRGEKLFF. The CDR3 coding sequence is TGTGCCAGCAGCCCTCGCCGGGGTGAAAAACTGTTTTTT.

The chain links TRBV7-9 to TRBJ2-7, with 7 bases aligning to TRBD2. The CDR3 sequence is 17 residues long. CDR1 and CDR2 from the germline V gene are SEHNR and FQNEAQ (reference sequence). With 1 base clipped from V and 1 base from J, the junction kept 10 bases outside the gene matches. The CDR3 here is CASSLGASGGVSYEQYF. Here the CDR3 DNA reads TGTGCCAGCAGCTTAGGGGCTAGCGGCGGAGTGTCCTACGAGCAGTACTTC.

The rearrangement links TRBV15 to TRBJ2-1; the D gene is possibly TRBD2 (5 bases). Germline V gene lookup returns CDR1 LNHNV and CDR2 YYDKDF (reference sequence). The CDR3 totals 16 residues. V was cut by 1 base and J by 7 bases, with 17 bases left in between. The CDR3: CATSRVISGTGNEQFF. CDR3 sequence (DNA): TGTGCCACCAGCAGAGTGATCAGCGGCACGGGGAATGAGCAGTTCTTC.

This clone was counted only a few times. The chain recombines TRBV19 with TRBJ1-5; 12 nucleotides line up with TRBD1. V lost 8 bases to trimming and J lost 10 bases; unmatched junction nucleotides: 15. CDR1 is LNHDA and CDR2 is SQIVND in the germline V gene (reference sequence). The CDR3 has 16 residues. The CDR3 nucleotides read TGTGCCAGTCGAAAACCGGGACAGGGGGCAAAAGGACCCCAGCATTTT. Residues: CASRKPGQGAKGPQHF.

The rearrangement joins TRBV29-1 to TRBJ1-2; D is perhaps TRBD1 (6 bases). This CDR3 has 13 amino acids. CDR1 is SQVTM and CDR2 is ANQGSEA in the germline V gene. V lost 7 bases to trimming and J lost 7 bases, with 19 bases between them. The CDR3 nucleotides read TGCAGCGAGCACAGGGACGCAAGGGGTGGCTACACCTTC. It specifies CSEHRDARGGYTF. Complete variable domain (other parts from reference TRBV29-1 and TRBJ1-2): SAVISQKPSRDICQRGTSLTIQCQVDSQVTMMFWYRQQPGQSLTLIATANQGSEATYESGFVIDKFPISRPNLTFSTLTVSNMSPEDSSIYLCSEHRDARGGYTFGSGTRLTVV.

This clone was recorded a few times. V is TRBV15 and J is TRBJ1-3; TRBD1 agrees at 10 bases. Germline loops: CDR1 LNHNV, CDR2 YYDKDF (reference sequence). This CDR3 contains 17 residues. J lost 4 bases, V lost 0 bases, and 6 bases had no gene match. The CDR3 DNA reads as TGTGCCACCAGCAGAGATTTAGGGACAGGGGAAGGAAACACCATATATTTT. It is translated as CATSRDLGTGEGNTIYF.

The V gene is TRBV6-1, the J gene TRBJ1-2; perhaps TRBD1 as D (5 bases). The CDR3 runs 14 residues. The V and J ends lost 5 bases and 0 bases respectively, with 10 bases between them. Per the germline V gene, CDR1 is MNHNS and CDR2 is SASEGT. CDR3 bases: TGTGCCAGCAGTATCGCGACAGCTAACTATGGCTACACCTTC. It is translated as CASSIATANYGYTF.

The rearrangement joins TRBV5-4 to TRBJ1-2; D is undetermined. The CDR3 consists of 13 residues. Germline assignment: CDR1 SGHNT and CDR2 YYREEE (reference sequence). The V end was cut by 0 bases, the J end by 2 bases, with 5 bases between. This chain's CDR3 is CASSLDQNYGYTF. The DNA of the CDR3 is TGTGCCAGCAGCTTGGACCAGAACTATGGCTACACCTTC. Variable domain in full (rest from reference TRBV5-4 and TRBJ1-2): ETGVTQSPTHLIKTRGQQVTLRCSSQSGHNTVSWYQQALGQGPQFIFQYYREEENGRGNFPPRFSGLQFPNYSSELNVNALELDDSALYLCASSLDQNYGYTFGSGTRLTVV.

This clone was seen more than once but under ten times. The V and J genes are TRBV18 and TRBJ2-7; D not resolved. The CDR3 loop spans 12 amino acids. Trimming removed 8 bases from V and 3 bases from J, with 11 bases in between. Germline values: CDR1 KGHSH, CDR2 LQKENI. The DNA of the CDR3 is TGTGCCAGCACAAGCGCAAACTACGAGCAGTACTTC. Its protein is CASTSANYEQYF.

The chain couples TRBV5-4 to TRBJ2-3; 10 nucleotides match TRBD2. Per germline, CDR1 SGHNT and CDR2 YYREEE (reference sequence). Germline trimming cut 3 bases from V and 2 bases from J; bases unmatched to any gene: 9. The length of the CDR3 is 17 residues. Here the CDR3 DNA reads TGTGCCAGCAGCTCCCGCTGGACTAGCGGCGACACAGATACGCAGTATTTT. It is translated as CASSSRWTSGDTDTQYF.

This clone was recorded once. The chain combines TRBV27 with TRBJ2-1, with 9 nucleotides matching TRBD2. Germline values: CDR1 MNHEY, CDR2 SMNVEV (reference sequence). Trimming took 3 bases from V and 2 from J; bases not matched to a gene: 2. This CDR3 comprises 15 residues. The CDR3 DNA follows: TGTGCCAGCAGTTTTGGCGGGAGGGCCTACAATGAGCAGTTCTTC. It codes for CASSFGGRAYNEQFF.

The chain joins TRBV7-9 to TRBJ2-7; TRBD1 agrees at 7 bases. V was pared by 5 bases and J by 4 bases, with 11 bases of the junction left unmatched. Germline CDR1 and CDR2: SEHNR and FQNEAQ (reference sequence). The CDR3 is 15 residues long. The CDR3 here is CASSTPRDRRYEQYF. DNA of the CDR3: TGTGCCAGCAGCACCCCCAGGGACAGACGTTACGAGCAGTACTTC.

The V call is TRBV5-5, the J call TRBJ1-2; maybe TRBD1 (5 bases). The CDR3 is made up of 13 amino acids. CDR1 is SGHKS, CDR2 YYEKEE, per germline (reference sequence). Trimming removed 3 bases at V and 6 bases at J, with 12 bases between. The CDR3 here is CASSYRGYDGYTF. In nucleotides, the CDR3 is TGTGCCAGCAGCTACCGGGGGTACGATGGCTACACCTTC.